Described below is a single TCR beta chain sequence and its context. Its target is not known. The data stem from a study of T cells after yellow fever vaccination. Findings of the study overall: Abundant clonotypes (contaminants from the bulk population) could be present in FACS-sorted repertoires.

Universal primer sites and UMIs were introduced during 5'RACE template-switching synthesis of TCR cDNA. TCRdb re-called the 5' RACE reads through MiXCR, storing one row per CDR3 protein. The repertoire holds 95,000 to 150,000 distinct CDR3 sequences, about 8.8% seen once, with almost 40% in the top ten. V lost 4 bases, J lost 0 bases, and 13 bases lay in between. The CDR3 has 16 residues. This clonotype was obtained from a young man who received the YFV17D yellow fever vaccine. The starting material was CD8+ T cells sorted from PBMCs, obtained on the day of the yellow fever booster vaccination. The V and J genes are TRBV23-1 and TRBJ1-5; a weak D match, TRBD1 (5 bases). TRBV23-1 is marked as an open reading frame, function uncertain. CDR3 in amino acids: CASSPRQRYSNQPQHF. CDR3 DNA sequence: TGCGCCAGCAGTCCCAGACAGAGATATAGCAATCAGCCCCAGCATTTT.